The sequence of this TCR beta chain was determined in a study of CD8+CD57+ T cells in acquired aplastic anemia. The CDR3 has 15 residues. J was trimmed by 9 bases and V by 6 bases; bases with no gene match: 14. For this clonotype: A much larger clone differs by one base, so this may be a read error.

Patients picked for sequencing had shown CD8+CD57+ cell expansion detected by flow cytometry. Profiling of TCR beta VDJ combinations and CDR3 sequences used genomic DNA as template. Via MiXCR, TCRdb re-called the reads, giving one row per CDR3 protein. Among some 120,000 distinct CDR3 sequences listed, over 30% were seen once. The sample comprised sorted CD4+, CD8+, or CD8+CD57+ T cells (not recorded which) from PBMCs. The sequence was collected from a human donor with aplastic anemia. The gene calls are TRBV12-3 or TRBV12-4 and TRBJ2-5, with 9 bases lining up with TRBD2. The CDR3, as DNA: TGTGCCAGCAGATCCGGGACTAGCCCCGGGGAGGCCCAGTACTTC. This translates into CASRSGTSPGEAQYF.